This T cell receptor beta chain emerged from a study of cytomegalovirus exposure and HLA in healthy donors. Findings of the study overall: The tendency of first-cohort TCR clusters to co-occur in the approximately 110 validation repertoires was identified by a subsequent analysis.

In the case of this clone: What it binds is unknown.

V dropped 4 bases and J dropped 3 bases, with 12 bases sitting between them. Germline V gene lookup returns CDR1 MDHEN and CDR2 SYDVKM. CDR3 length: 14 amino acids. Sequenced by immunoSEQ multiplex PCR; TCRdb stores in-frame clones only, minus some. Of 65,000 to 75,000 clones in the sample, around 94% are singletons; the top ten hold around 1.5%. The V call is TRBV28, the J call TRBJ1-2, with D possibly being TRBD1 (5 bases). The sequenced sample was PBMCs. This sequence was found in a man younger than 35 in good health and CMV-seropositive. The CDR3 DNA reads as TGTGCCAGCAGTTCGTGGGGGGGACACTATGGCTACACCTTC. This sequence encodes CASSSWGGHYGYTF.